Each of the 15 T cell receptor beta chains below was sequenced from the same sample in a study of shared clonotypes between healthy human individuals. Clones were sequenced by immunoSEQ multiplex PCR, and TCRdb holds only the in-frame ones, with some missing. In the table there are about 680,000 clones, about 90% of which are singletons. Selected positively for CCR7 and CD45RO-negative, naive CD8 cells excluded terminally differentiated effector memory CD45RA+ cells. Sample: naive CD8+ T cells sorted from blood. All receptors come from a young man in good health.

The V call is TRBV6-5, the J call TRBJ2-1, with 12 bases aligning to TRBD1. After removal of 4 bases from V and 8 bases from J, the junction contained 9 bases not matched to a gene. This CDR3 is 16 amino acids long. Per the germline V gene, CDR1 is MNHEY and CDR2 is SVGAGI. In DNA, the CDR3 is TGTGCCAGCAGTTCACTAGCCGGGACAGGGGGCGATGAGCAGTTCTTC. This codes for CASSSLAGTGGDEQFF.

The J gene is TRBJ2-7, the V gene TRBV9, with TRBD1 matching 10 bases. Germline CDR1 and CDR2: SGDLS and YYNGEE. J was trimmed by 7 bases and V by 0 bases; bases with no gene match: 4. The CDR3 sequence is 14 residues long. The CDR3 loop reads CASSVGQGAGEQYF. Written as DNA, the CDR3 is TGTGCCAGCAGCGTAGGACAGGGGGCGGGAGAGCAGTACTTC.

The chain joins TRBV27 to TRBJ2-1; D unresolved. V lost 3 bases and J lost 0, with 9 bases in between. The CDR3 sequence is 15 residues long. The germline CDR1 and CDR2 sequences are MNHEY and SMNVEV (reference sequence). CDR3 in amino acids: CASSLGLSSYNEQFF. The DNA for the CDR3 is TGTGCCAGCAGTTTGGGGTTAAGCTCCTACAATGAGCAGTTCTTC.

The chain carries TRBV14 and TRBJ2-7, with D perhaps matching TRBD1 (5 bases). Germline V gives CDR1 SGHDN, CDR2 FVKESK. The CDR3 runs 16 residues. The ends were cut back, 1 base at V and 3 bases at J, with 16 bases in the middle. This CDR3 reads CASSQVKGLPNYEQYF. The CDR3 DNA reads TGTGCCAGCAGCCAAGTTAAGGGGCTCCCTAACTACGAGCAGTACTTC.

The V and J genes are TRBV7-2 and TRBJ2-3, with 9 bases matching TRBD2. The CDR3 is 19 amino acids. V was pared by 5 bases and J by 2 bases, with 17 bases of the junction left unmatched. CDR1 and CDR2 from the germline V gene are SGHTA and FQGNSA. CDR3 sequence (DNA): TGTGCCAGCAGCATGACTAGCGGTAAAACTCTAGAGGACACAGATACGCAGTATTTT. As protein: CASSMTSGKTLEDTDTQYF.

Worth noting for this clone: The germline gene is not matched at one end of the junction; a read error may be the cause. The gene calls are TRBV9 and TRBJ1-2; no definite D call. The CDR3 is 9 residues long. Germline-derived CDR1 and CDR2 are SGDLS and YYNGEE. The CDR3 DNA reads as TGTGCCAGCAGCCTATCCGGACCCTTC. Protein product: CASSLSGPF.

The J gene is TRBJ1-5, the V gene TRBV10-3; 7 bases align to TRBD1. The CDR3 has 15 amino acids. V shed 6 bases, J shed 1 base, and the junction held 6 bases outside the gene matches. Looked up from germline, CDR1 is ENHRY and CDR2 is SYGVKD. CDR3: CAISTTGESNQPQHF. The CDR3 nucleotides are TGTGCCATCAGCACTACAGGGGAGAGCAATCAGCCCCAGCATTTT.

The chain joins TRBV28 to TRBJ2-7; D may be TRBD1 (6 bases). Trimming took 5 bases from V and 0 from J, leaving 17 bases between them. Germline loops: CDR1 MDHEN, CDR2 SYDVKM. The CDR3 runs 16 residues. This CDR3 is CASSRITGPSSYEQYF. CDR3 in DNA: TGTGCCAGCAGTCGAATTACAGGGCCCAGCTCCTACGAGCAGTACTTC.

The chain joins TRBV6-5 to TRBJ2-3, with 8 bases identical to TRBD1. V shed 4 bases, J shed 2 bases, and the junction held 5 bases outside the gene matches. The CDR3 contains 15 residues. The V gene's germline CDR1 is MNHEY and CDR2 SVGAGI. The CDR3 DNA reads TGTGCCAGCAGTTCACAGGGGGAAGCCACAGATACGCAGTATTTT. This gives the protein CASSSQGEATDTQYF.

This rearrangement joins TRBV6-6 to TRBJ2-5, with D perhaps given as TRBD1 or TRBD2 (5 bases each). The CDR3 is 15 amino acids. Deletions cut 7 bases from V and 1 base from J, with 16 bases between. CDR1 is MNHNY and CDR2 is SVGAGI in the germline V gene (reference sequence). This CDR3 is CASTPVLGTQETQYF. In nucleotides, the CDR3 is TGTGCCAGCACCCCCGTCTTAGGGACCCAAGAGACCCAGTACTTC.

This rearrangement joins TRBV11-3 to TRBJ2-3; TRBD1 aligns across 8 bases. The J segment lost 2 bases and the V segment lost 5 bases, leaving 9 bases of the junction unmatched. CDR1 and CDR2 from the germline V gene are SGHNT and YENEEA. The CDR3 consists of 16 residues. CDR3 nucleotides: TGTGCCAGCAGCCCGTTTTCGGGACAGGTCACAGATACGCAGTATTTT. Protein sequence: CASSPFSGQVTDTQYF.

The rearrangement joins TRBV2 to TRBJ2-7; D gene uncertain. Trimming pared 6 bases from V and 5 bases from J, leaving 11 bases between. CDR1 SNHLY and CDR2 FYNNEI come from the germline V gene. The CDR3 has 12 residues. The CDR3 spells CASRVGYDEQYF. DNA of the CDR3: TGTGCCAGCAGAGTAGGGTACGACGAGCAGTACTTC.

CDR3 in amino acids: CASSVTGSGANVLTF. In nucleotides, the CDR3 is TGTGCCAGCAGTGTGACAGGTTCCGGGGCCAACGTCCTGACTTTC. The rearrangement joins TRBV2 to TRBJ2-6, with D possibly being TRBD1 (6 bases). The CDR3 runs 15 residues. Germline CDR1 and CDR2: SNHLY and FYNNEI. With 4 bases removed from V and 4 bases from J, the gap between germline ends came to 11 bases.

This chain uses TRBV27 with TRBJ1-1; D might be TRBD1 (5 bases). Germline-derived CDR1 and CDR2 are MNHEY and SMNVEV (reference sequence). CDR3 length equals 16 residues. The germline V and J ends were trimmed by 0 bases and 4 bases, with 15 bases remaining between them. The CDR3 nucleotides read TGTGCCAGCAGTTTATCGTGGCAGGGCGGTGGCACTGAAGCTTTCTTT. Translation: CASSLSWQGGGTEAFF.

Note on this clone: Being one base from a much bigger clone, this may be a read error. This chain connects TRBV11-2 to TRBJ2-7; 13 bases map to TRBD2. J gave up 1 base and V 0 bases, and 0 bases lay outside the gene matches. Germline V gene data show CDR1 as SGHAT and CDR2 as FQNNGV. This CDR3 comprises 16 residues. CDR3 coding DNA: TGTGCCAGCAGCTTAGAACTAGCGGGAGGGTCCTACGAGCAGTACTTC. This translates into CASSLELAGGSYEQYF. The full variable domain, rest sourced from reference TRBV11-2 and TRBJ2-7, is EAGVAQSPRYKIIEKRQSVAFWCNPISGHATLYWYQQILGQGPKLLIQFQNNGVVDDSQLPKDRFSAERLKGVDSTLKIQPAKLEDSAVYLCASSLELAGGSYEQYFGPGTRLTVT.